Listed here are 29 T cell receptor beta chains from one sample, sequenced in a study of Ad26.COV2.S vaccination and SARS-CoV-2 variants. The protocol was immunoSEQ multiplex PCR, while the TCRdb copy is restricted to in-frame clones and leaves out a portion. The sample includes hundreds of thousands of clones, roughly 90% seen only once; the top ten take around 5.8%. As to treatment: about 20 received Ad26.COV2.S at low or high dose, single or two shots; about five received placebo; per-sample allocation not given. The samples date from day 63 after the first vaccine or placebo injection. The sample consisted of peripheral blood, taken in a trial of Ad26.COV2.S vaccine versus placebo. These receptors came from a person aged 18-60 years who received the Ad26.COV2.S COVID-19 vaccine or a placebo.

The chain carries TRBV9 and TRBJ2-7, with 9 bases identical to TRBD1. The CDR3 runs to 15 residues. Trimming removed 3 bases from V and 2 bases from J; junction bases left unmatched: 6. Germline-derived CDR1 and CDR2 are SGDLS and YYNGEE. The CDR3 is CASSGLGTGTYEQYF. The DNA for the CDR3 is TGTGCCAGCAGCGGTCTAGGGACAGGGACCTACGAGCAGTACTTC.

The DNA of the CDR3 is TGTGCCAGCAGTATCCGGGGGGGTGGCACAGATACGCAGTATTTT. Protein: CASSIRGGGTDTQYF. V is TRBV25-1 and J is TRBJ2-3; TRBD2 agrees at 8 bases. The germline CDR1 and CDR2 sequences are MGHDK and SYGVNS. There are 15 residues in the CDR3. Losses at the gene ends were 5 bases for V and 1 base for J; bases not matched to a gene: 5.

This clone came up a few times. V is TRBV27 and J is TRBJ2-3, with TRBD1 identical over 9 bases. The CDR3 runs to 12 residues. V shed 5 bases, J shed 15 bases, and the junction held 9 bases outside the gene matches. Germline-derived CDR1 and CDR2 are MNHEY and SMNVEV (reference sequence). The CDR3 coding sequence is TGTGCCAGCAGTACCCCCGGGACAGGGAAATATTTT. Its translation: CASSTPGTGKYF.

This chain connects TRBV27 to TRBJ2-5; D is unclear. CDR1 MNHEY and CDR2 SMNVEV come from the germline V gene (reference sequence). The V end lost 3 bases, the J end lost 4 bases, and 9 bases lay between the germline ends. This CDR3 has 13 residues. This CDR3 reads CASSLGYRETQYF. In nucleotides, the CDR3 is TGTGCCAGCAGTTTGGGATACCGAGAGACCCAGTACTTC.

V usage is TRBV5-6 and J usage is TRBJ2-7; 8 bases match TRBD1. The CDR3 has 15 amino acids. The V and J ends lost 4 bases and 3 bases, in that order; junction bases with no gene match: 9. The germline V gene encodes CDR1 SGHDT and CDR2 YYEEEE. The CDR3 is CASSQLPGQVYEQYF. DNA for the CDR3: TGTGCCAGCAGCCAATTACCGGGACAGGTCTACGAGCAGTACTTC. Variable domain in full (rest from reference TRBV5-6 and TRBJ2-7): DAGVTQSPTHLIKTRGQQVTLRCSPKSGHDTVSWYQQALGQGPQFIFQYYEEEERQRGNFPDRFSGHQFPNYSSELNVNALLLGDSALYLCASSQLPGQVYEQYFGPGTRLTVT.

V gene TRBV7-2 combines with J gene TRBJ1-3; the D is unclear. V gave up 1 base and J gave up 1 base, with 8 bases separating them. Germline assignment: CDR1 SGHTA and CDR2 FQGNSA. The CDR3 runs to 15 residues. The CDR3 reads CASSLGLGSGNTIYF. CDR3 in DNA: TGTGCCAGCAGCTTAGGATTGGGGTCTGGAAACACCATATATTTT.

CDR3: CASSHETGLRRYSNQPQHF. CDR3 bases: TGTGCCAGCAGCCACGAAACAGGGCTCCGCCGGTATAGCAATCAGCCCCAGCATTTT. This chain uses TRBV28 with TRBJ1-5; the D gene is possibly TRBD1 (6 bases). The CDR3 length is 19 residues. V was pared by 6 bases and J by 0 bases, with 24 bases between. Germline CDR1 MDHEN, CDR2 SYDVKM.

The J gene is TRBJ2-1, the V gene TRBV11-2, with a weak D call TRBD2 (7 bases). The CDR3 sequence is 14 residues long. Trimming removed 7 bases from V and 2 bases from J, with 12 bases in between. Per the germline V gene, CDR1 is SGHAT and CDR2 is FQNNGV. In nucleotides, the CDR3 is TGTGCCAGCACTCGGGGGGACACCTACAATGAGCAGTTCTTC. This translates into CASTRGDTYNEQFF.

The chain recombines TRBV6-5 with TRBJ1-2; no definite D call. Looked up from germline, CDR1 is MNHEY and CDR2 is SVGAGI. Trimming stripped 7 bases from V and 0 bases from J, with 15 bases between. The length of the CDR3 is 15 residues. The CDR3 bases are TGTGCCAGCAAATCACCGGACGGACCTAACTATGGCTACACCTTC. Encoded protein: CASKSPDGPNYGYTF.

The rearrangement links TRBV30 to TRBJ1-6; a weak D match, TRBD1 (5 bases). CDR3 size: 13 residues. The ends were cut back, 3 bases at V and 4 bases at J, with 7 bases in the middle. Germline V lookup: CDR1 GTSNPN, CDR2 SVGIG (reference sequence). CDR3 loop: CAWRDSYNSPLHF. The CDR3 DNA sequence: TGTGCCTGGAGAGACAGTTATAATTCACCCCTCCACTTT.

The chain links TRBV9 to TRBJ1-1; no clear D gene. With 7 bases removed from V and 1 base from J, the gap between germline ends came to 14 bases. The CDR3 covers 14 residues. CDR1 is SGDLS, CDR2 YYNGEE, per germline. CDR3 nucleotides: TGTGCCAGCTATGGCCCGGATACGAACACTGAAGCTTTCTTT. This encodes CASYGPDTNTEAFF.

The chain employs TRBV6-2 or TRBV6-3 and TRBJ2-2; 7 bases are a match to TRBD1. Germline V lookup: CDR1 MNHEY, CDR2 SVGEGT. The CDR3 runs to 14 residues. With V trimmed by 6 bases and J by 5 bases, 6 bases remained unmatched. The DNA of the CDR3 is TGTGCCAGCAGCTTATCCAGGGGGACCGGGGAGCTGTTTTTT. This sequence encodes CASSLSRGTGELFF.

This rearrangement joins TRBV15 to TRBJ2-2; 9 nucleotides match TRBD2. The germline V gene has CDR1 LNHNV and CDR2 YYDKDF (reference sequence). With V trimmed by 1 base and J by 5 bases, 5 bases remained unmatched. CDR3 size: 16 residues. CDR3 sequence reads: CATSRGLAGKTGELFF. For the CDR3, the DNA is TGTGCCACCAGCAGAGGTCTAGCGGGAAAAACCGGGGAGCTGTTTTTT.

The chain joins TRBV7-3 to TRBJ1-4, with 8 bases lining up with TRBD1. The CDR3 is 15 amino acids. The V gene end was trimmed by 2 bases and the J gene end by 4 bases; junction bases not matched to a gene: 3. The germline V gene has CDR1 SGHTA and CDR2 FQGTGA. The DNA of the CDR3 is TGTGCCAGCAGCTTAGGACAGGGTCGTAATGAAAAACTGTTTTTT. Translating it yields CASSLGQGRNEKLFF.

This rearrangement joins TRBV7-9 to TRBJ1-1; D is uncertain. Germline CDR1 reads SEHNR; CDR2 reads FQNEAQ (reference sequence). The CDR3 extends over 13 amino acids. The V gene lost 5 bases and the J gene lost 8 bases, with 15 bases spanning the gap. The CDR3 loop reads CASSPLPADEAFF. For the CDR3, the DNA is TGTGCCAGCAGCCCCCTCCCGGCAGACGAAGCTTTCTTT.

This clone has only one observation. The chain carries TRBV3-1 (or the pseudogene TRBV3-2) and TRBJ1-5; 7 bases map to TRBD1. V was pared by 0 bases and J by 0 bases, with 11 bases of the junction left unmatched. The germline V gene encodes CDR1 LGHDT and CDR2 YNNKEL (reference sequence). The CDR3 is made up of 19 amino acids. DNA of the CDR3: TGTGCCAGCAGCCAAGATCAGGGGACAGAAGTAGATAGCAATCAGCCCCAGCATTTT. It is translated as CASSQDQGTEVDSNQPQHF.

The chain couples TRBV30 to TRBJ2-3, with TRBD1 identical over 10 bases. The V segment lost 4 bases and the J segment 4 bases; nucleotides outside the gene matches: 8. This CDR3 is 15 amino acids long. Germline V gives CDR1 GTSNPN, CDR2 SVGIG (reference sequence). The CDR3 is CAWINPGQGSDTQYF. The DNA of the CDR3 is TGTGCCTGGATTAATCCGGGACAGGGGTCAGATACGCAGTATTTT.

The chain links TRBV29-1 to TRBJ1-2; 7 bases fit TRBD1. The V gene's germline CDR1 is SQVTM and CDR2 ANQGSEA. The CDR3 spans 15 residues. The ends lost 3 bases at V and 3 bases at J; junction bases unmatched: 10. In DNA, the CDR3 is TGCAGCGTTGACTCCCGGGACAGTGATCACTATGGCTACACCTTC. Protein: CSVDSRDSDHYGYTF.

The chain has TRBV19 and TRBJ2-7; D uncertain. V was cut by 7 bases and J by 1 base, with 11 bases left in between. Germline CDR1 reads LNHDA; CDR2 reads SQIVND (reference sequence). The CDR3 loop spans 13 amino acids. DNA of the CDR3: TGTGCCAGTATTATCATGGGGTCCTACGAGCAGTACTTC. This encodes CASIIMGSYEQYF. Together with reference TRBV19 and TRBJ2-7, the CDR3 gives the full variable domain: DGGITQSPKYLFRKEGQNVTLSCEQNLNHDAMYWYRQDPGQGLRLIYYSQIVNDFQKGDIAEGYSVSREKKESFPLTVTSAQKNPTAFYLCASIIMGSYEQYFGPGTRLTVT.

This chain connects TRBV29-1 to TRBJ1-5, with TRBD1 as a possible D gene (6 bases). Germline CDR1 reads SQVTM; CDR2 reads ANQGSEA. The CDR3 spans 14 residues. V lost 0 bases, J lost 7 bases, and 13 bases lay in between. As DNA, the CDR3 is TGCAGCGTTGAAGATCCTGGGGGGCAACAGCCCCAGCATTTT. Its translation is CSVEDPGGQQPQHF.

This chain joins TRBV2 and TRBJ2-6; D may match TRBD1 or TRBD2 (5 bases each). Trimming cost V 1 base and J 2 bases, with 6 bases left between them. The CDR3 has 15 amino acids. CDR1 SNHLY and CDR2 FYNNEI come from the germline V gene. CDR3 loop: CASSEGGPGANVLTF. The CDR3 bases are TGTGCCAGCAGTGAAGGGGGACCTGGGGCCAACGTCCTGACTTTC.

V is TRBV14 and J is TRBJ2-2, with 8 bases that match TRBD1. V lost 4 bases and J lost 5; bases outside the gene matches: 6. The CDR3 is made up of 15 amino acids. CDR1 and CDR2 from the germline V gene are SGHDN and FVKESK. The CDR3 loop is CASSLRTGNTGELFF. CDR3 nucleotides: TGTGCCAGCAGCCTCAGGACAGGGAATACCGGGGAGCTGTTTTTT.

The V gene is TRBV5-5, the J gene TRBJ2-1, with D perhaps matching TRBD1 (7 bases). Germline loops: CDR1 SGHKS, CDR2 YYEKEE (reference sequence). The CDR3 has 16 residues. Trimming stripped 5 bases from V and 0 bases from J, with 15 bases between. The DNA for the CDR3 is TGTGCCAGCAGGGAGGGGGCTAAACCCTCCTACAATGAGCAGTTCTTC. Encoded protein: CASREGAKPSYNEQFF.

The chain recombines TRBV28 with TRBJ1-1; TRBD1 matches at 8 bases. The CDR3 contains 14 residues. V was clipped by 4 bases and J by 0 bases; unmatched bases: 1. Germline CDR1 and CDR2: MDHEN and SYDVKM. This CDR3 reads CASSSGGVNTEAFF. CDR3 nucleotides: TGTGCCAGCAGTTCAGGGGGCGTGAACACTGAAGCTTTCTTT.

This clone was counted once. This chain uses TRBV18 with TRBJ1-4; TRBD1 agrees at 7 bases. Germline V gene data show CDR1 as KGHSH and CDR2 as LQKENI. There are 15 residues in the CDR3. Trimming removed 0 bases from V and 8 bases from J; junction bases left unmatched: 6. The DNA for the CDR3 is TGTGCCAGCTCACCACCATCGTTACAGGGGGAAAAACTGTTTTTT. Protein: CASSPPSLQGEKLFF.

The gene calls are TRBV5-6 and TRBJ1-2; D gene unclear. The germline V and J ends were trimmed by 0 bases and 3 bases, with 18 bases remaining between them. This CDR3 spans 17 amino acids. CDR1 SGHDT and CDR2 YYEEEE come from the germline V gene. Written as DNA, the CDR3 is TGTGCCAGCAGCTTGGTGCTCCAGGAGGAGGTGTACTATGGCTACACCTTC. Amino acid sequence: CASSLVLQEEVYYGYTF.

The chain combines TRBV3-1 (or the pseudogene TRBV3-2) with TRBJ2-2; D might be TRBD1 or TRBD2, each matching 5 bases. The CDR3 is made up of 18 amino acids. Germline assignment: CDR1 LGHDT and CDR2 YNNKEL (reference sequence). The V end was cut by 0 bases, the J end by 2 bases, with 16 bases between. The CDR3 DNA sequence: TGTGCCAGCAGCCAAGACGAGGGTGGGGCTACAAACACCGGGGAGCTGTTTTTT. The encoded protein is CASSQDEGGATNTGELFF.

This chain links TRBV7-7 with TRBJ2-1; no reliable D call. Germline lookup yields CDR1 SSHAT and CDR2 FNYEAQ (reference sequence). The CDR3 contains 16 residues. V lost 5 bases, J lost 0 bases, and 14 bases lay in between. For the CDR3, the DNA is TGTGCCAGCAGCCCACAGATTTTAAGCTCCTACAATGAGCAGTTCTTC. Its protein product is CASSPQILSSYNEQFF.

The gene calls are TRBV19 and TRBJ1-5; 11 positions match TRBD1. The CDR3 contains 15 residues. The J segment lost 4 bases and the V segment lost 7 bases, leaving 6 bases of the junction unmatched. In germline, CDR1 is LNHDA, CDR2 SQIVND (reference sequence). The CDR3 nucleotides are TGTGCCAGTATAGGGGGACAGGGGGAGAATCAGCCCCAGCATTTT. Its protein product is CASIGGQGENQPQHF.